The sequence of this T cell receptor (beta chain) was determined in a study of a mutant IDH1 vaccine in newly diagnosed glioma. On the study more broadly: First vaccine doses came 4-6 weeks after radiotherapy alone, or with temozolomide cycles. The treated population exhibited a male proportion of about 60%, a female proportion of roughly 38%, and a mean age of approximately 41 years. The study's findings and limits: Pseudoprogression seemed unlinked to shifts in top peripheral T cell clonotypes.

Germline CDR1 is ENHRY and CDR2 is SYGVKD. V gave up 6 bases and J gave up 2 bases, with 8 bases separating them. CDR3 size: 12 residues. With respect to this clone: The antigen is unknown.

Noted time point: week 23, last vaccination. One vaccine dose held 300 ug of mutant IDH1 20-mer peptide and came with topical imiquimod. Method: immunoSEQ multiplex PCR; TCRdb's copy keeps in-frame clones and lacks some. The sample yields roughly 30,000 clones, roughly 80% seen once. Here the sequenced sample was PBMCs, taken from a glioma patient whose treatment included an IDH1 peptide vaccine. V is TRBV10-3 and J is TRBJ2-7; D is perhaps TRBD1 (6 bases). This sequence was found in a woman aged 25 to 39 with glioma. Written as DNA, the CDR3 is TGTGCCATCAGCACAGGGACCTACGAGCAGTACTTC. Protein product: CAISTGTYEQYF.